This record covers a single T cell receptor beta chain. The data are from a study of blood T cell repertoires in COVID-19. On the study more broadly: Sites in the United States, Italy and Spain provided acute and convalescent COVID-19 samples. T cells, B-cell-depleted T cells, or PBMCs supplied cDNA or gDNA.

How the authors handled the data: Reference gene primer amplification gave nucleated cell count estimates. Sequencing was performed with immunoSEQ multiplex PCR; in TCRdb, only in-frame clones are kept and a portion is missing. V, J and clone size reflect that table, while D and trimming were determined from the DNA. The repertoire includes about 300,000 clones, approximately 88% of them detected once, and roughly 7% sits in the top ten. Germline V gene sequence: CDR1 SGHTS, CDR2 YDEGEE. CDR3 length: 15 amino acids. Trimming cost V 6 bases and J 2 bases, with 14 bases left between them. This receptor was obtained from a woman in her thirties who had recovered from COVID-19. Material: peripheral blood. The chain has TRBV5-8 and TRBJ1-4, with unresolved D. CDR3 DNA: TGTGCCAGCATCACATTCCCGGGTACTAATGAAAAACTGTTTTTT. Translating it yields CASITFPGTNEKLFF.